Presented here are 8 T cell receptor beta chains from one specimen sequenced in a study of blood T cell repertoires in COVID-19. The repertoire was sequenced with immunoSEQ multiplex PCR; TCRdb's copy has only in-frame clones and lacks some. The sample gives fewer than 500,000 clones, over 85% of which show up once; 0.8% to 0.85% is in the top ten. The material sequenced was peripheral blood. The receptors come from a young man with COVID-19, enrolled during active disease.

The rearrangement uses TRBV6-2 or TRBV6-3 and TRBJ1-1, with D unresolved. The CDR3 runs to 15 residues. Germline CDR1 reads MNHEY; CDR2 reads SVGEGT. V was pared by 2 bases and J by 0 bases, with 10 bases between. Here the CDR3 reads CASSYGLNMNTEAFF. The CDR3 DNA reads TGTGCCAGCAGTTACGGTCTCAACATGAACACTGAAGCTTTCTTT.

The J gene is TRBJ2-7, the V gene TRBV10-3, with D unclear. Germline V lookup: CDR1 ENHRY, CDR2 SYGVKD. Deletions cut 3 bases from V and 3 bases from J, with 15 bases between. CDR3 length: 15 amino acids. The CDR3 reads CAISEVESAHYEQYF. CDR3 DNA sequence: TGTGCCATCAGTGAAGTAGAAAGCGCCCACTACGAGCAGTACTTC.

V usage is TRBV24-1 and J usage is TRBJ2-3; D is possibly TRBD2 (5 bases). In germline, CDR1 is KGHDR, CDR2 SFDVKD. CDR3 length: 15 residues. The V gene lost 3 bases and the J gene lost 0 bases, with 9 bases spanning the gap. The CDR3 DNA sequence: TGTGCCACCAGTGATCGAGGGTCTAGCACAGATACGCAGTATTTT. Its protein is CATSDRGSSTDTQYF.

The genes are TRBV19 and TRBJ1-3; D is unclear. CDR3 length equals 15 residues. The V gene lost 3 bases and the J gene lost 0 bases, with 9 bases spanning the gap. CDR1 and CDR2 (germline): LNHDA, SQIVND (reference sequence). DNA for the CDR3: TGTGCCAGTAGTATGCACCTGAGCTCTGGAAACACCATATATTTT. Amino acid sequence: CASSMHLSSGNTIYF.

The chain links TRBV11-2 to TRBJ2-2; 8 nucleotides agree with TRBD2. CDR1 and CDR2 from the germline V gene are SGHAT and FQNNGV. The CDR3 runs 16 residues. The V and J ends lost 5 bases and 3 bases, in that order; junction bases with no gene match: 8. CDR3: CASSPTRGGDTGELFF. CDR3 nucleotide sequence: TGTGCCAGCAGCCCAACCCGGGGGGGGGACACCGGGGAGCTGTTTTTT.

The chain combines TRBV5-1 with TRBJ1-4, with 7 bases lining up with TRBD1. CDR1 SGHRS and CDR2 YFSETQ come from the germline V gene. The CDR3 sequence is 14 residues long. After removal of 2 bases from V and 8 bases from J, the junction contained 6 bases not matched to a gene. The CDR3 spells CASSLGGAREKLFF. CDR3 DNA: TGCGCCAGCAGCTTAGGGGGCGCGAGGGAAAAACTGTTTTTT.

V and J are TRBV3-1 (or the pseudogene TRBV3-2) and TRBJ2-7, with 11 bases fitting TRBD2. Germline CDR1 is LGHDT and CDR2 is YNNKEL (reference sequence). The CDR3 is 17 residues long. J lost 5 bases, V lost 1 base, and 10 bases had no gene match. The CDR3 DNA reads as TGTGCCAGCAGCCAAGGAGGTGTTAGCGGGGGGGGCCACGAGCAGTACTTC. Encoded protein: CASSQGGVSGGGHEQYF.

The chain recombines TRBV3-1 (or the pseudogene TRBV3-2) with TRBJ2-3; 12 bases are shared with TRBD2. The V gene end was trimmed by 4 bases and the J gene end by 5 bases; junction bases not matched to a gene: 7. The CDR3 runs to 16 residues. CDR1 is LGHDT, CDR2 YNNKEL, per germline (reference sequence). DNA of the CDR3: TGTGCCAGCAGCCGCCCACTAGCGGGAGGAGGAGATACGCAGTATTTT. The encoded protein is CASSRPLAGGGDTQYF.